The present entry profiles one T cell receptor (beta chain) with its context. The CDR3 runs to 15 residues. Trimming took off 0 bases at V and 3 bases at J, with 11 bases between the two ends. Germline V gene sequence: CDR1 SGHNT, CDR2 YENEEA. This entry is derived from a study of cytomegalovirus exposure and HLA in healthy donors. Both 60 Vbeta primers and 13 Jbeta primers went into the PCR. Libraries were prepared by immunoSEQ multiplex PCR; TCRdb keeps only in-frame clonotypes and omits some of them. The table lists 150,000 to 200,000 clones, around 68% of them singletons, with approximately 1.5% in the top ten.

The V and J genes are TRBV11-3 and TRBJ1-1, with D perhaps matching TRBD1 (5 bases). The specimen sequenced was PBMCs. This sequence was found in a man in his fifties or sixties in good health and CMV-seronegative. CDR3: CASSLERGFDTEAFF. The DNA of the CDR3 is TGTGCCAGCAGCTTAGAACGGGGGTTCGACACTGAAGCTTTCTTT.